One T cell receptor (beta chain) is described in this entry. The CDR3 is 17 amino acids. Trimming took 6 bases from V and 0 from J, leaving 19 bases between them. Per the germline V gene, CDR1 is SGHDT and CDR2 is YYEEEE. The source of the sample is a study of blood T cell repertoires in COVID-19. Study-wide background: Sites across the United States, Italy and Spain contributed samples from acute and convalescent COVID-19. The cDNA or gDNA used as material had been derived from T cells, B-cell-depleted T cells, or PBMCs.

The assay was immunoSEQ multiplex PCR, and TCRdb's table has in-frame clones only and misses some. The table records approximately 150,000 clones, around 80% of them present only once. The rearrangement joins TRBV5-6 to TRBJ1-3, with D hard to call. The clonotype comes from a woman aged 45-65 years who had recovered from COVID-19. The material sequenced was PBMCs or T cells enriched from blood (not recorded which). The CDR3 sequence: CASKGYGRSPSGNTIYF. The CDR3 DNA follows: TGTGCCAGCAAGGGATATGGGAGATCCCCCTCTGGAAACACCATATATTTT.